A selection of T cell receptor beta chains follows, all from one sample in a study of molecular identifiers for immune sequencing clone quantification. Using its own MiXCR run on the PCR reads, TCRdb lists one record per CDR3 protein. The sample gives hundreds of thousands of distinct CDR3 sequences, around a fifth of which show up once; 0.75% to 0.85% is in the top ten. The sequenced sample consisted of naive CD8+ T cells from blood, with Jurkat cell RNA spiked in. The origin of the receptors is a human donor in good health. Some libraries in this study had Jurkat cell RNA spiked in. Both conserved end residues are part of each CDR3. A D gene is named only where the DNA matches it firmly. The size field is filled for only some rows; it gives once, few, many or a size class.

D gene	clone size	J gene	V gene	CDR3 DNA	CDR3 protein
.	many	TRBJ2-3	TRBV7-9	TGTGCCAGCAGCTTATCCCTAGACGCAGATACGCAGTATTTT	CASSLSLDADTQYF
.	many	TRBJ2-7	TRBV7-9	TGTGCCAGCAGCTCACCCTTAGAGGGGCCGAGCTCCTACGAGCAGTACTTC	CASSSPLEGPSSYEQYF
TRBD1	many	TRBJ1-3	TRBV29-1	TGCAGCGTTGCAGGACAGGGGGGAAACACCATATATTTT	CSVAGQGGNTIYF
.	.	TRBJ2-1	TRBV12-3/TRBV12-4	TGTGCCAGCAGTTTCATTATCGCTGAGCAGTTCTTC	CASSFIIAEQFF
.	many	TRBJ2-3	TRBV13	TGTGCCAGCAGCTTGAAGCGGGTTAGCACAGATACGCAGTATTTT	CASSLKRVSTDTQYF
.	.	TRBJ2-7	TRBV20-1	TGCGGTGCTAGGCCATTTAAAGACAGCACGTACGAGCAGTACTTC	CGARPFKDSTYEQYF
TRBD1	.	TRBJ2-5	TRBV28	TGTGCCAGCAGTTTCCCGACAGGGGGTGGGCCGGAGACCCGGTACTTC	CASSFPTGGGPETRYF
.	.	TRBJ1-5	TRBV27	TGTGCCAGCAGTGTACATGGTCTTAATCAGCCCCAGCATTTT	CASSVHGLNQPQHF
.	many	TRBJ1-5	TRBV5-1	TGCGCCAGCAGCCGCCCTACTACCGATAGCAATCAGCCCCAGCATTTT	CASSRPTTDSNQPQHF
TRBD1	many	TRBJ1-5	TRBV7-8	TGTGCCAGCAGCAGGCTTCAAAGGGGGCTTGAGCCCCAGCATTTT	CASSRLQRGLEPQHF
.	many	TRBJ2-5	TRBV10-3	TGTGCCATCAGTGAGACGGAGACCCAGTACTTC	CAISETETQYF
.	few	TRBJ2-5	TRBV30	TGTGCCTGGAGTGTAAGTAGACGGTCTGAAGAGACCCAGTACTTC	CAWSVSRRSEETQYF
TRBD1	many	TRBJ2-2	TRBV2	TGTGCCAGCAGTGAAAAGGTTCCGGGACAGACGAACACCGGGGAGCTGTTTTTT	CASSEKVPGQTNTGELFF
TRBD1	many	TRBJ2-5	TRBV20-1	TGCAGTGCTAGCGGACAGGGGGAACAAGAGACCCAGTACTTC	CSASGQGEQETQYF
TRBD1	many	TRBJ1-2	TRBV6-6	TGTGCCAGCAGTTATGTCACAGGGGGGGTGAATGGCTACACCTTC	CASSYVTGGVNGYTF
TRBD1	many	TRBJ1-1	TRBV27	TGTGCCAGCAGTTTAGGGACAGGTTTGAACACTGAAGCTTTCTTT	CASSLGTGLNTEAFF
.	many	TRBJ2-1	TRBV30	TGTGCCTGGAGTGTCGGCGACTACAATGAGCAGTTCTTC	CAWSVGDYNEQFF
.	.	TRBJ1-1	TRBV29-1	TGCAGCGTTTGGCTCGCTGGGGACACTGAAGCTTTCTTT	CSVWLAGDTEAFF
TRBD1	many	TRBJ1-1	TRBV5-6	TGTGCCAGCAGCTGGGGACCAGGGGGTGGTACTGAAGCTTTCTTT	CASSWGPGGGTEAFF
.	.	TRBJ2-5	TRBV12-3/TRBV12-4	TGTGCCAGCACCACTCCGGAGTGCTTCATGGAGACCCAGTACTTC	CASTTPECFMETQYF
TRBD2	many	TRBJ2-5	TRBV5-6	TGTGCCAGCAGCTTATCGCTAGCGGGGGACCAAGAGACCCAGTACTTC	CASSLSLAGDQETQYF
.	few	TRBJ2-7	TRBV12-3/TRBV12-4	TGTGCCAGCAGTCCCCGGCCTGGGGACGAGCAGTACTTC	CASSPRPGDEQYF
TRBD2	.	TRBJ2-3	TRBV3-1	TGTGCCAGCAGCCAACTAGCGGGAGTATTAGATACGCAGTATTTT	CASSQLAGVLDTQYF
.	many	TRBJ1-2	TRBV4-1	TGCGCCAGCAGCCATTTTGATGGCTACACCTTC	CASSHFDGYTF
TRBD2	.	TRBJ2-3	TRBV7-9	TGTGCCAGCAGCTTAGGCAGACTAGCGGCGCTTGCCACAGATACGCAGTATTTT	CASSLGRLAALATDTQYF
TRBD1	many	TRBJ2-1	TRBV29-1	TGCAGCGTAGAACCTCCGACAGGGGGCTCCTACAATGAGCAGTTCTTC	CSVEPPTGGSYNEQFF
.	many	TRBJ1-2	TRBV2	TGTGCCAGCAGCGGAGGGGAAAACTATGGCTACACCTTC	CASSGGENYGYTF
TRBD1	many	TRBJ2-2	TRBV7-9	TGTGCCAGCAGCCCCCGGGACAGGGACACCGGGGAGCTGTTTTTT	CASSPRDRDTGELFF
.	many	TRBJ1-1	TRBV5-1	TGCGCCAGCAGCCCCGCCGGGGGCGAGGGGAGGGGCACTGAAGCTTTCTTT	CASSPAGGEGRGTEAFF
.	.	TRBJ2-3	TRBV7-8	TGTGCCAGCAGCTTTTGGTCGGAAACTAGCACAGATACGCAGTATTTT	CASSFWSETSTDTQYF
.	many	TRBJ1-1	TRBV7-2	TGTGCCAGCAGCCGGGTTAGCTATCGGGAAGCTGAAGCTTTCTTT	CASSRVSYREAEAFF
.	.	TRBJ2-7	TRBV7-2	TGTGCCGGCAGCCAGCCAGGGGAGAGGTACGAGCAGTACTTC	CAGSQPGERYEQYF
.	.	TRBJ2-1	TRBV6-2/TRBV6-3	TGTGCCAGCCCGACTAGTCAGGACAATGAGCAGTTCTTC	CASPTSQDNEQFF
.	many	TRBJ1-1	TRBV29-1	TGCAGCGTCATAGTGAACACTGAAGCTTTCTTT	CSVIVNTEAFF
.	.	TRBJ1-6	TRBV19	TGTGCCAGTAGTGTACAGGGATCCCAAAATTCACCCCTCCACTTT	CASSVQGSQNSPLHF
.	many	TRBJ2-7	TRBV30	TGTGCCTGGAGTGCCGGGGTGTCCTACGAGCAGTACTTC	CAWSAGVSYEQYF
TRBD1	many	TRBJ2-3	TRBV9	TGTGCCAGCAGCGTCGGGACAGCTAGCACAGATACGCAGTATTTT	CASSVGTASTDTQYF
.	many	TRBJ2-2	TRBV9	TGTGCCAGCAGCACCCAAAGAGTGGGGACGGGCGGGGAGCTGTTTTTT	CASSTQRVGTGGELFF
TRBD1	few	TRBJ2-3	TRBV28	TGTGCCAGCAGTTTCCACGCGACAGGGGCGAGCATAGATACGCAGTATTTT	CASSFHATGASIDTQYF
.	many	TRBJ1-5	TRBV9	TGTGCCAGCAGCCCGGGTTGGGGCGGCAATCAGCCCCAGCATTTT	CASSPGWGGNQPQHF
TRBD2	.	TRBJ2-7	TRBV6-2/TRBV6-3	TGTGCCGCCGGAGAAAGCCCGGGACTAGTCATGGGATGCGAGCGGTACTTC	CAAGESPGLVMGCERYF
.	few	TRBJ2-2	TRBV30	TGTGCCTGGAGCCATTTGGGGGCCGGGGAGCTGTTTTTT	CAWSHLGAGELFF
TRBD1	few	TRBJ1-1	TRBV6-2/TRBV6-3	TGTGCCAGCAGTTACGCGGGACAGGGAAGCACTGAAGCTTTCTTT	CASSYAGQGSTEAFF
.	many	TRBJ2-7	TRBV20-1	TGCAGTGCTAGAGTGCCTAGCTCCTACGAGCAGTACTTC	CSARVPSSYEQYF
TRBD2	many	TRBJ2-1	TRBV28	TGTGCCAGCAGTAAAGGACTAGCGGGATCGGATGAGCAGTTCTTC	CASSKGLAGSDEQFF
.	.	TRBJ2-7	TRBV6-2/TRBV6-3	TGTGCCAGCAGTCACGGGACGTCCGGGCAGTACTTC	CASSHGTSGQYF